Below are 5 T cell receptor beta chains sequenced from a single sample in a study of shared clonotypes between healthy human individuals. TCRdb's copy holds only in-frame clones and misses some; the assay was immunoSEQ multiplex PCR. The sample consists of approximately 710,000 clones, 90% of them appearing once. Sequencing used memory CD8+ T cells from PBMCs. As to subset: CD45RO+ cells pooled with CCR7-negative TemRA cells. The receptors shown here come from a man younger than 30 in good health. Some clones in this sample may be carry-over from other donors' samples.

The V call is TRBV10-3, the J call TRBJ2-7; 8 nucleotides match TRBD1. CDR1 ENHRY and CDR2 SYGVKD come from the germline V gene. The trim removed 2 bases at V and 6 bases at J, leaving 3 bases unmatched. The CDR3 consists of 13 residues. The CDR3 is CAISETTGGEQYF. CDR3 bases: TGTGCCATCAGTGAGACTACAGGGGGCGAGCAGTACTTC.

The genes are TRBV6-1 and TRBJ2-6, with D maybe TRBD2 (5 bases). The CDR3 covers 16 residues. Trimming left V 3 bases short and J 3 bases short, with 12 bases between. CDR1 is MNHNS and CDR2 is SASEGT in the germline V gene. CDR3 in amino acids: CASSEPRGFGANVLTF. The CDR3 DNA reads TGTGCCAGCAGTGAGCCCAGAGGGTTTGGGGCCAACGTCCTGACTTTC.

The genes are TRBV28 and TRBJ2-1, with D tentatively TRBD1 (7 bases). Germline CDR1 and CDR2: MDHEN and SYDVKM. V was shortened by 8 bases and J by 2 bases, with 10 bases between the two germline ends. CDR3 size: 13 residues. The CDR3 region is CASQGGPYNEQFF. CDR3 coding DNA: TGTGCCAGCCAGGGGGGTCCCTACAATGAGCAGTTCTTC.

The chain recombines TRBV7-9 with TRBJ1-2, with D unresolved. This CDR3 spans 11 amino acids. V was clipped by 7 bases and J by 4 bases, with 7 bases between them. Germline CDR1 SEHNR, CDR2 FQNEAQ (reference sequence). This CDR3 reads CASTTSYGYTF. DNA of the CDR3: TGTGCCAGCACCACTAGCTATGGCTACACCTTC.

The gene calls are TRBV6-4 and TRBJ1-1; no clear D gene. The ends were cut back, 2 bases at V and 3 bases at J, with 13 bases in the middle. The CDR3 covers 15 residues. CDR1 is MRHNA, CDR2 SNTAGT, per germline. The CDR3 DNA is TGTGCCAGCAGTGACACTCTAGACGGGTACACTGAAGCTTTCTTT. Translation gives CASSDTLDGYTEAFF.